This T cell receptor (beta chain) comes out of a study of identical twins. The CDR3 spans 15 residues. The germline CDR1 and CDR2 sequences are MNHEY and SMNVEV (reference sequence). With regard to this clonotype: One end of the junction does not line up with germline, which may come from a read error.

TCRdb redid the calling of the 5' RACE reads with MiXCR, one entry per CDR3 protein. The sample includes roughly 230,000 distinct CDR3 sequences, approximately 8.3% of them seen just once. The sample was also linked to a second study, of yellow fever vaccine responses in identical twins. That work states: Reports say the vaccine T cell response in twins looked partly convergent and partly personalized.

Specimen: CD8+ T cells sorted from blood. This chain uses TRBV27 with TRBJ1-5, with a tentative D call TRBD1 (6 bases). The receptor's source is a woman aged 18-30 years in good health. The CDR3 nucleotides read TGTGCCAGCGGTTTGGGGGCGGACGGCTATCAGCCCCAGCATTTT. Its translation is CASGLGADGYQPQHF.